Shown below are 8 T cell receptor beta chains from a single sample sequenced in a study of Tregs in tolerant kidney transplant recipients (dated by TCRdb to the late 2010s). The library was made by the immunoSEQ multiplex PCR assay. Not all clones reach the TCRdb copy of this immuneACCESS table, which keeps in-frame sequences only. Checked studies attribute under half of the gap to unresolved V genes and leave the rest unexplained. This sample gives about 110,000 clones in total; 90% of them show up just once. In total, the top ten clones hold roughly 0.35% of the sample. Read against the paper, the sample's time point label means: blood sample drawn before combined kidney and bone marrow transplant. This specimen consisted of CD4+ T cells from blood, obtained before the transplant. The receptors stem from a human donor who received a combined kidney and bone marrow transplant.

The V call is TRBV5-5, the J call TRBJ2-1, with 7 bases matching TRBD2. Trimming took 4 bases from V and 7 from J; bases not matched to a gene: 11. This CDR3 is 15 amino acids long. CDR1 and CDR2 from the germline V gene are SGHKS and YYEKEE (reference sequence). DNA of the CDR3: TGTGCCAGCAGCCCGGGACTATTGGCCCCGAATGAGCAGTTCTTC. This sequence encodes CASSPGLLAPNEQFF. Full variable domain (missing parts from reference TRBV5-5 and TRBJ2-1): DAGVTQSPTHLIKTRGQQVTLRCSPISGHKSVSWYQQVLGQGPQFIFQYYEKEERGRGNFPDRFSARQFPNYSSELNVNALLLGDSALYLCASSPGLLAPNEQFFGPGTRLTVL.

The chain joins TRBV18 to TRBJ2-7; 12 bases are a match to TRBD2. The V segment lost 6 bases and the J segment 2 bases; nucleotides outside the gene matches: 5. The CDR3 has 15 amino acids. Germline V CDR1 and CDR2: KGHSH, LQKENI. The CDR3 nucleotides are TGTGCCAGCTCTCGGACTAGCGGGAATACCTACGAGCAGTACTTC. This codes for CASSRTSGNTYEQYF. The full variable domain, rest sourced from reference TRBV18 and TRBJ2-7, is NAGVMQNPRHLVRRRGQEARLRCSPMKGHSHVYWYRQLPEEGLKFMVYLQKENIIDESGMPKERFSAEFPKEGPSILRIQQVVRGDSAAYFCASSRTSGNTYEQYFGPGTRLTVT.

V gene TRBV4-3 combines with J gene TRBJ1-1, with D possibly matching TRBD1 (5 bases). V was shortened by 1 base and J by 1 base, with 10 bases between the two germline ends. Germline loops: CDR1 LGHNA, CDR2 YSLEER. CDR3 length: 15 amino acids. The chain's CDR3 is CASSQVGQGNTEAFF. For the CDR3, the DNA is TGCGCCAGCAGCCAAGTAGGGCAGGGGAACACTGAAGCTTTCTTT.

The V call is TRBV5-1, the J call TRBJ2-5; 9 bases line up with TRBD1. The CDR3 has 14 amino acids. V lost 4 bases, J lost 1 base, and 2 bases stayed unmatched. In germline, CDR1 is SGHRS, CDR2 YFSETQ. The CDR3 coding sequence is TGCGCCAGCAGCCGACAGGGGGGCCAAGAGACCCAGTACTTC. Encoded protein: CASSRQGGQETQYF.

The rearrangement joins TRBV18 to TRBJ2-1; the match to TRBD2 covers 12 bases. The CDR3 totals 17 residues. Per the germline V gene, CDR1 is KGHSH and CDR2 is LQKENI. J gave up 2 bases and V 1 base, and 3 bases lay outside the gene matches. CDR3 nucleotides: TGTGCCAGCTCACCACGGGGGACTAGCGGGCCCTACAATGAGCAGTTCTTC. Protein product: CASSPRGTSGPYNEQFF.

The rearrangement uses TRBV11-2 and TRBJ2-7, with TRBD2 identical over 8 bases. Trimming cost V 5 bases and J 2 bases; bases outside gene matches: 5. The CDR3 extends over 14 amino acids. Germline assignment: CDR1 SGHAT and CDR2 FQNNGV. CDR3 DNA: TGTGCCAGCAGCGTCCAGGGACTAGCCTACGAGCAGTACTTC. Encoded protein: CASSVQGLAYEQYF.

V usage is TRBV2 and J usage is TRBJ1-5, with TRBD1 matching 7 bases. Per germline, CDR1 SNHLY and CDR2 FYNNEI. The J segment lost 4 bases and the V segment lost 6 bases, leaving 9 bases of the junction unmatched. The CDR3 is 15 amino acids. CDR3 amino acids: CASRGRDRPNQPQHF. CDR3 DNA: TGTGCCAGCAGAGGCCGGGACAGACCTAATCAGCCCCAGCATTTT.

The chain couples TRBV7-2 to TRBJ2-1; 9 positions agree with TRBD2. The CDR3 is made up of 16 amino acids. The junction had 8 bases not matched to a gene; V was cut back by 6 bases and J by 2 bases. Germline V gene lookup returns CDR1 SGHTA and CDR2 FQGNSA. The CDR3 DNA follows: TGTGCCAGCAGTCCCGATAGCGGGGGAACCTACAATGAGCAGTTCTTC. Amino acid sequence: CASSPDSGGTYNEQFF.